The clone carrying this TCR beta chain was counted ten times or more. Its matching antigen is unknown. This entry comes from a study of T cell repertoires in cytomegalovirus infection. The overall study: Public signatures in TCR beta pointed to CMV infection and matching HLA type.

Germline V gives CDR1 SGHVS, CDR2 FNYEAQ. The V end was cut by 1 base, the J end by 0 bases, with 13 bases between. The CDR3 loop spans 17 amino acids. Study-wide findings and caveats: HLA-C-restricted, CMV-specific TCR beta clonotypes were dominant ex vivo. People with CMV and the relevant HLA were identified by cumulative public TCR beta family frequency.

One entry per CDR3 protein, called by TCRdb with MiXCR from the reads. The table lists 450,000 to 600,000 distinct CDR3 sequences, around a third of them singletons. The rearrangement joins TRBV7-6 to TRBJ2-1, with TRBD2 as a possible D gene (6 bases). The receptor was derived from a human donor in good health (CMV status not recorded). Some clones in this sample may be carry-over from other donors' samples. The source was cultured PBMCs, collected from culture after CMV antigen stimulation. The CDR3 coding sequence is TGTGCCAGCAGCTTAGAGTCTAGCGTAAGCTCCTACAATGAGCAGTTCTTC. Protein sequence: CASSLESSVSSYNEQFF.